These T cell receptor beta chains were read from a single sample in a study of shared clonotypes between healthy human individuals. Profiled with immunoSEQ multiplex PCR; TCRdb holds only in-frame clones, not every one. The sample shows about 2,500,000 clones, approximately 92% of them seen only once. The sample consisted of naive CD4+ T cells sorted from blood. The receptors shown here come from a man aged 18-30 years in good health. CDR3s include the opening cysteine and the closing phenylalanine or tryptophan. A D gene is named only where the DNA matches it firmly. Expanded clones get a size class; other rows say once, few or many, or leave the size out.

clone_size j_call v_call d_call cdr3_nt cdr3_aa
- TRBJ1-3 TRBV9 - TGTGCCAGCGCGGTCCAACCCGAAATTGGAAACACCATATATTTT CASAVQPEIGNTIYF
- TRBJ2-1 TRBV19 - TGTGCCAGTGGTATGGGGTATGAGCAGTTCTTC CASGMGYEQFF
- TRBJ2-2 TRBV2 - TGTGCCAGCAGCCCCGGGCAGAAGAACACCGGGGAGCTGTTTTTT CASSPGQKNTGELFF
- TRBJ2-5 TRBV10-3 - TGTGCCATCAGTGCCGGGCTCCAGGGGAAAGAGACCCAGTACTTC CAISAGLQGKETQYF
- TRBJ2-5 TRBV5-1 TRBD2 TGCGCCAGCCGGACAGGACTAGCGGTTTTTGGGACCCAGTACTTC CASRTGLAVFGTQYF
- TRBJ1-6 TRBV19 TRBD1 TGTGCCAGTAGGAGACAGGGAGCCTATAATTCACCCCTCCACTTT CASRRQGAYNSPLHF
- TRBJ2-4 TRBV7-2 TRBD2 TGTGCCAGCAGCCATAGCGGGGCAGCCAAAAACATTCAGTACTTC CASSHSGAAKNIQYF
- TRBJ2-5 TRBV7-8 TRBD1 TGTGCCAGCAGCCTTACAGGGGCAGGCCCGGTAGGGGCCCAGTACTTC CASSLTGAGPVGAQYF
- TRBJ1-6 TRBV6-5 - TGTGCCAGCAGTTACGGAGTCGGAGGCGGAAATTCACCCCTCCACTTT CASSYGVGGGNSPLHF
- TRBJ2-3 TRBV7-8 TRBD2 TGTGCCAGCAGCTTTCGCGGGGGGGCAGGCACAGATACGCAGTATTTT CASSFRGGAGTDTQYF
- TRBJ1-1 TRBV18 TRBD1 TGTGCCAGCTCACTGGGACAGCTTGAAGCTTTCTTT CASSLGQLEAFF
- TRBJ1-4 TRBV11-2 - TGTGCCAGCAGCCTGAGCGGGAGCAGGGACGAAAAACTGTTTTTT CASSLSGSRDEKLFF
- TRBJ2-3 TRBV19 - TGTGCCAGTAGTATAGCGGATACGCAGTATTTT CASSIADTQYF
few TRBJ2-3 TRBV18 - TGTGCCAGCTCACCAGCTAGCACAGATACGCAGTATTTT CASSPASTDTQYF
- TRBJ2-5 TRBV5-1 - TGCGCCAGCAGTCTCAATGGGGGTCTCCAAGAGACCCAGTACTTC CASSLNGGLQETQYF
once TRBJ2-3 TRBV19 TRBD1 TGTGCCAGTTCAGACAGGGGCCGCGCAGATACGCAGTATTTT CASSDRGRADTQYF
few TRBJ1-5 TRBV29-1 - TGCAGCGCCGGACTGGACAATCAGCCCCAGCATTTT CSAGLDNQPQHF
- TRBJ1-1 TRBV6-1 - TGTGCCAGCAGTGAACAGGGGACGGGCACTGAAGCTTTCTTT CASSEQGTGTEAFF
- TRBJ1-2 TRBV6-5 TRBD1 TGTGCCAGCAGGGGGACAGGGACTAACTATGGCTACACCTTC CASRGTGTNYGYTF
- TRBJ2-2 TRBV7-2 - TGTGCCAGCAGCCACCGGGCCACAACCACGAACACCGGGGAGCTGTTTTTT CASSHRATTTNTGELFF